The sequence of this T cell receptor beta chain was determined in a study of preoperative IRX-2 immunotherapy in early breast cancer. Assay: immunoSEQ multiplex PCR; the TCRdb copy retains only in-frame clones and omits some. The repertoire holds around 62,000 clones, around 94% seen once, with 1.5% to 2% in the top ten. The CDR3 length is 12 residues. V lost 0 bases and J lost 3, with 2 bases in between. Germline values: CDR1 SGDLS, CDR2 YYNGEE. In the case of this clone: Other DNA sequences in the same sample also yield this CDR3.

Specified treatment: preoperative locoregional IRX-2 cytokine immunotherapy. The material was obtained from a patient treated with IRX-2 immunotherapy. The origin of this receptor is a human donor with breast cancer. The rearrangement links TRBV9 to TRBJ2-3; unclear D gene. The CDR3 nucleotides read TGTGCCAGCAGCGTAGGGACAGATACGCAGTATTTT. Protein: CASSVGTDTQYF. The full variable domain, its missing parts supplied by reference TRBV9 and TRBJ2-3, is DSGVTQTPKHLITATGQRVTLRCSPRSGDLSVYWYQQSLDQGLQFLIQYYNGEERAKGNILERFSAQQFPDLHSELNLSSLELGDSALYFCASSVGTDTQYFGPGTRLTVL.